The next 19 T cell receptor beta chains were all read from a single sample in a study of early stage breast cancer tumors. Generated by immunoSEQ multiplex PCR, the TCRdb table keeps only in-frame clones and is missing some. Of roughly 5,400 clones in the sample, around 68% were seen once. Sequencing input: breast tumor tissue. Source of these receptors: a person between 55 and 69 years old with breast cancer.

This clone was seen only a few times. This chain connects TRBV28 to TRBJ2-3; D is possibly TRBD2 (6 bases). Trimming shortened V by 2 bases and J by 2 bases, and 11 bases separated the two germline ends. Germline V CDR1 and CDR2: MDHEN, SYDVKM. CDR3 length equals 15 residues. The CDR3 DNA sequence: TGTGCCAGCAGTTTACCTAGCGCGATCACAGATACGCAGTATTTT. It specifies CASSLPSAITDTQYF.

The CDR3 nucleotides read TGCGCCAGCAGCTTGAACATCCAAGAGACCCAGTACTTC. This gives the protein CASSLNIQETQYF. This chain connects TRBV5-1 to TRBJ2-5; D is unclear. Germline V lookup: CDR1 SGHRS, CDR2 YFSETQ. Trimming removed 1 base at V and 1 base at J, with 5 bases between. There are 13 residues in the CDR3.

This sequence joins TRBV29-1 and TRBJ1-2, with D perhaps TRBD1 (5 bases). The CDR3 runs 12 residues. Trimming pared 7 bases from V and 5 bases from J, leaving 14 bases between. Germline values: CDR1 SQVTM, CDR2 ANQGSEA. Written as DNA, the CDR3 is TGCAGCGCTGACGAAGGGGATTATGGCTACACCTTC. Its translation is CSADEGDYGYTF.

The chain is built from TRBV25-1 and TRBJ2-3; no clear D. The V end lost 1 base, the J end lost 4 bases, and 9 bases lay between the germline ends. CDR3 length: 14 amino acids. CDR1 is MGHDK and CDR2 is SYGVNS in the germline V gene. CDR3 loop: CASSESVVADTQYF. CDR3 in DNA: TGTGCCAGCAGTGAATCGGTGGTGGCAGATACGCAGTATTTT.

In its sample, this clone was seen a few times. The chain joins TRBV6-1 to TRBJ2-7, with a possible D match to TRBD2 (5 bases). V lost 6 bases, J lost 3 bases, and 12 bases lay in between. This CDR3 is built from 13 residues. Germline V lookup: CDR1 MNHNS, CDR2 SASEGT. The CDR3 DNA reads as TGTGCCAGCAGCGTAGCGAGAGGCTACGAGCAGTACTTC. This encodes CASSVARGYEQYF.

This clone was counted only a few times. This chain joins TRBV11-2 and TRBJ1-1; a weak D match, TRBD1 (5 bases). Germline CDR1 is SGHAT and CDR2 is FQNNGV. V was cut by 0 bases and J by 5 bases, with 10 bases left in between. This CDR3 spans 14 amino acids. CDR3 sequence: CASSLDSGGTEAFF. CDR3 in DNA: TGTGCCAGCAGCTTAGATTCGGGGGGGACTGAAGCTTTCTTT.

This chain joins TRBV30 and TRBJ1-2; D may be TRBD1 (5 bases). The length of the CDR3 is 13 residues. The germline gives CDR1 GTSNPN, CDR2 SVGIG (reference sequence). Trimming took 8 bases from V and 4 from J, leaving 17 bases between them. DNA for the CDR3: TGTGCCGCACAACCCAGGGTTTCCTATGGCTACACCTTC. It is translated as CAAQPRVSYGYTF. Variable domain in full (rest from reference TRBV30 and TRBJ1-2): SQTIHQWPATLVQPVGSPLSLECTVEGTSNPNLYWYRQAAGRGLQLLFYSVGIGQISSEVPQNLSASRPQDRQFILSSKKLLLSDSGFYLCAAQPRVSYGYTFGSGTRLTVV.

This clone has a single count. The V gene is TRBV6-5, the J gene TRBJ2-3; 7 positions agree with TRBD2. V dropped 8 bases and J dropped 6; count of bases not matched to a gene: 2. The CDR3 runs 11 residues. In germline, CDR1 is MNHEY, CDR2 SVGAGI. For the CDR3, the DNA is TGTGCCAGCCGGCGGGGGGATACGCAGTATTTT. It specifies CASRRGDTQYF.

This clone came up a few times. The rearrangement uses TRBV5-1 and TRBJ1-1; no firm D call. Deletions cut 5 bases from V and 0 bases from J, with 20 bases between. Per germline, CDR1 SGHRS and CDR2 YFSETQ. CDR3 length: 17 amino acids. CDR3 nucleotide sequence: TGCGCCAGCAGTTGGACTAGTACCGGAGTCATGAACACTGAAGCTTTCTTT. Protein: CASSWTSTGVMNTEAFF.

The chain carries TRBV5-4 and TRBJ1-2; TRBD1 matches at 7 bases. After removal of 4 bases from V and 7 bases from J, the junction contained 4 bases not matched to a gene. The CDR3 is made up of 12 amino acids. Germline V gene lookup returns CDR1 SGHNT and CDR2 YYREEE (reference sequence). CDR3 nucleotides: TGTGCCAGCAGCACCGACAGGGCTGGCTACACCTTC. This codes for CASSTDRAGYTF.

The rearrangement uses TRBV6-5 and TRBJ1-1; D unresolved. Trimming removed 4 bases at V and 1 base at J, with 7 bases between. The CDR3 spans 13 residues. Per germline, CDR1 MNHEY and CDR2 SVGAGI. CDR3 nucleotides: TGTGCCAGCAGTTTGCAAGAGAACACTGAAGCTTTCTTT. Protein product: CASSLQENTEAFF.

This chain connects TRBV10-3 to TRBJ2-7, with 7 bases fitting TRBD2. After removal of 11 bases from V and 2 bases from J, the junction contained 18 bases not matched to a gene. The CDR3 consists of 16 residues. Germline CDR1 ENHRY, CDR2 SYGVKD. The CDR3 DNA is TGTGCCTCCAACGCGGTTGCGGGGGAAATAACCTACGAGCAGTACTTC. Amino acid sequence: CASNAVAGEITYEQYF.

The CDR3 coding sequence is TGTGCCAGCAGCCCCACACAGGGGTCATCTCGGGAGCAGTACTTC. Its protein is CASSPTQGSSREQYF. The chain has TRBV5-4 and TRBJ2-7; TRBD1 aligns across 7 bases. The length of the CDR3 is 15 residues. The junction had 14 bases not matched to a gene; V was cut back by 4 bases and J by 7 bases. Germline lookup yields CDR1 SGHNT and CDR2 YYREEE (reference sequence).

The DNA of the CDR3 is TGTGCCAGCAATGGCGACACCGGGGAGCTGTTTTTT. It is translated as CASNGDTGELFF. The chain couples TRBV27 to TRBJ2-2, with D unclear. Germline V gives CDR1 MNHEY, CDR2 SMNVEV (reference sequence). Trimming removed 7 bases at V and 3 bases at J, with 6 bases between. CDR3 size: 12 residues.

This clone was seen a few times. The rearrangement joins TRBV5-4 to TRBJ1-4; 10 bases fit TRBD1. The CDR3 is 15 amino acids. CDR1 is SGHNT and CDR2 is YYREEE in the germline V gene (reference sequence). The J segment lost 7 bases and the V segment lost 4 bases, leaving 7 bases of the junction unmatched. CDR3 loop: CASSGEGQGLEKLFF. CDR3 bases: TGTGCCAGCAGCGGGGAGGGACAGGGGCTTGAAAAACTGTTTTTT.

The chain couples TRBV15 to TRBJ2-7; 10 positions agree with TRBD2. The V gene end was trimmed by 9 bases and the J gene end by 3 bases; junction bases not matched to a gene: 11. The CDR3 loop spans 15 amino acids. The germline V gene encodes CDR1 LNHNV and CDR2 YYDKDF (reference sequence). The DNA for the CDR3 is TGTGCCACAAGTCCCGGGACTAGCGCCTTCTACGAGCAGTACTTC. Its protein is CATSPGTSAFYEQYF.

The chain employs TRBV6-5 and TRBJ2-3; D might be TRBD1 (6 bases). The CDR3 is made up of 16 amino acids. The germline gives CDR1 MNHEY, CDR2 SVGAGI. The V and J ends lost 4 bases and 7 bases respectively, with 21 bases between them. CDR3 nucleotides: TGTGCCAGCAGTTTTAGACAGGAACGCGCATCATATACGCAGTATTTT. Translation gives CASSFRQERASYTQYF.

V gene TRBV28 combines with J gene TRBJ1-2; perhaps TRBD1 as D (6 bases). The CDR3 contains 16 residues. The germline CDR1 and CDR2 sequences are MDHEN and SYDVKM. V lost 2 bases and J lost 8, with 21 bases in between. CDR3 sequence (DNA): TGTGCCAGCAGTTTAGTAGCCACTTACAGGGTTGGCGGCTACACCTTC. This codes for CASSLVATYRVGGYTF.

The rearrangement joins TRBV5-8 to TRBJ1-1; maybe TRBD1 (6 bases). The CDR3 sequence is 15 residues long. Deletions cut 3 bases from V and 5 bases from J, with 17 bases between. Germline V gene sequence: CDR1 SGHTS, CDR2 YDEGEE. This CDR3 reads CASSSVGGAWTEAFF. The CDR3, as DNA: TGTGCCAGCAGCTCCGTGGGGGGGGCTTGGACTGAAGCTTTCTTT.